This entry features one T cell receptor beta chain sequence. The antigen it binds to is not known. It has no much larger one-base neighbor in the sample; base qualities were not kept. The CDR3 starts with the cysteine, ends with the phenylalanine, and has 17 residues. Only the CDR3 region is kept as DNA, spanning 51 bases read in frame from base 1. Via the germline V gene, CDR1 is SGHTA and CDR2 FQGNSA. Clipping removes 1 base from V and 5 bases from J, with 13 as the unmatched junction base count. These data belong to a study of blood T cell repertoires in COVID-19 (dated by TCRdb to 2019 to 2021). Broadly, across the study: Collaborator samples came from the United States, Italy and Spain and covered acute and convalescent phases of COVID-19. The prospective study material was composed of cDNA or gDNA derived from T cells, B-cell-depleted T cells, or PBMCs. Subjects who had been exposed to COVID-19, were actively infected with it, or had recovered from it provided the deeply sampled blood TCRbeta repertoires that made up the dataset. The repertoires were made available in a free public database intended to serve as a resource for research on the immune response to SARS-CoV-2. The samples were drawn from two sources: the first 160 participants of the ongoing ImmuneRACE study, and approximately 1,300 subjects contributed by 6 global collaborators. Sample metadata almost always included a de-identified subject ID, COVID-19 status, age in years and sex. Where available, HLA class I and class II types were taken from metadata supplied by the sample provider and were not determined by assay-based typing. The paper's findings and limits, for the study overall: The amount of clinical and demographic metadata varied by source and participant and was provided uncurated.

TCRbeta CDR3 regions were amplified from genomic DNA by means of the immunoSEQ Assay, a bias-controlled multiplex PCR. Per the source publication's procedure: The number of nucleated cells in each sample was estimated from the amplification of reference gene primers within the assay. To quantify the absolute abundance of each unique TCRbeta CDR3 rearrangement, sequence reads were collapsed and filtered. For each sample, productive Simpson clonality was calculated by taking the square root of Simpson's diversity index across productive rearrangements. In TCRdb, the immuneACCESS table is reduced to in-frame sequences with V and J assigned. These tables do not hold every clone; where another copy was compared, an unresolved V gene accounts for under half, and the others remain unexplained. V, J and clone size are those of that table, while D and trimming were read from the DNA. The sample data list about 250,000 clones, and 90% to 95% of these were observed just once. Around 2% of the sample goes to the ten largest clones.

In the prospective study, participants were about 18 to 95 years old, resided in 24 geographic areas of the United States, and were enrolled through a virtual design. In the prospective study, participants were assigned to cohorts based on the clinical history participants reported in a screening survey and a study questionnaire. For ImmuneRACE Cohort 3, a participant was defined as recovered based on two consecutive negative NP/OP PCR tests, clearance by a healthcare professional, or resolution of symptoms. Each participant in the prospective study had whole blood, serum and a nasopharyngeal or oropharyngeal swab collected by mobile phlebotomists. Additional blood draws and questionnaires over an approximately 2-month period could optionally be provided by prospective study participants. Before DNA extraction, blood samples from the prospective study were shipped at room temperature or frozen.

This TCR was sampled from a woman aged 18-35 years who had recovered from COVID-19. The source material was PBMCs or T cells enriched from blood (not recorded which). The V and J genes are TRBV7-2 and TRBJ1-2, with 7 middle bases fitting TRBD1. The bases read TGTGCCAGCAGCTTAGGACGGGGTCGGGACAGTAGTTATGGCTACACCTTC. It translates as CASSLGRGRDSSYGYTF.